This TCR beta chain was documented in a study of vaccination and CD4 T cells after COVID-19. Notes on the study in general: Spike mono-reactive clones accounted for 304 of the 307 vaccine-specific clones found in convalescent patients. The median number of SARS-CoV-2-reactive clonotypes increased from about 20 to 38, a change that did not reach significance.

Researchers used the Oncomine TCR Beta short-read assay to sequence DNA from cultured CD4+ T cells. TCRdb ran MiXCR on the PCR reads and lists one entry per CDR3 protein. This sample has roughly 28,000 distinct CDR3 sequences, with less than 80% found just once. The sample's treatment: approximately 9-day PBMC culture with coronavirus spike peptide pools or control peptides (ViraFEST assay). ViraFEST used peptide pools to expand antigen-specific T cells and subsequently sequenced their TCRs. Every well contained more than 1.5 million PBMCs, which were grown with around 9.4 IU/ml IL-2 and 10 ug/ml peptide pools. For this clonotype: Its antigen is unidentified.

This CDR3 is built from 16 residues. V was trimmed by 5 bases and J by 0 bases, leaving 16 bases between them. This specimen was CD4+ T cells from blood, cultured in vitro, taken after SARS-CoV-2 vaccination. V and J are TRBV12-3 or TRBV12-4 and TRBJ1-1; D is possibly TRBD1 (5 bases). The sequence came from a human donor who received a COVID-19 vaccine. CDR3: CASSPSGYRMNTEAFF. CDR3 coding DNA: TGTGCCAGCAGTCCATCAGGGTACCGGATGAACACTGAAGCTTTCTTT.